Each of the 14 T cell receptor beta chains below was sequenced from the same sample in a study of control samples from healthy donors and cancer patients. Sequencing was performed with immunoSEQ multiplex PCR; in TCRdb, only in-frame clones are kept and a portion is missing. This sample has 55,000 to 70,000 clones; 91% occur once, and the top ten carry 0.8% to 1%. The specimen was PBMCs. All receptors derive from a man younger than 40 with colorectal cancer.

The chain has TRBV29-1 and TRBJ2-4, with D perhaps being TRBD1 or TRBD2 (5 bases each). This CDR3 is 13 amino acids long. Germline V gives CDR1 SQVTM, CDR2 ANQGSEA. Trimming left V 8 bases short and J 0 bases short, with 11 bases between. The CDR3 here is CSSTGTAKNIQYF. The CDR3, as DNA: TGCAGCTCCACCGGGACAGCCAAAAACATTCAGTACTTC.

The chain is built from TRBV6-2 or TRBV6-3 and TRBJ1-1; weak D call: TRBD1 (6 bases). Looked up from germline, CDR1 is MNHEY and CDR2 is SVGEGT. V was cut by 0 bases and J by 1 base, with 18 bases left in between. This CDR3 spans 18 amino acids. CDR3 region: CASSYSKDGGRWNTEAFF. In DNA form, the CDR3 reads TGTGCCAGCAGTTACTCGAAGGACGGGGGCAGGTGGAACACTGAAGCTTTCTTT.

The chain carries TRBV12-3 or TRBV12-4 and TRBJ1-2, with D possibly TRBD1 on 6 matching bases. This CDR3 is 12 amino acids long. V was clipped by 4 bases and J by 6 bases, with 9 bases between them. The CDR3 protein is CASSYRVNGYTF. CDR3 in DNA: TGTGCCAGCAGTTACAGGGTGAATGGCTACACCTTC.

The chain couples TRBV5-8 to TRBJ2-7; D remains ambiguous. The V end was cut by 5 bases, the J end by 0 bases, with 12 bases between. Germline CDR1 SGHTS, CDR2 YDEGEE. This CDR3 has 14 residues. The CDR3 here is CASSLSYSSYEQYV. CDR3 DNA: TGTGCCAGCAGTCTGAGTTATAGCTCCTACGAGCAGTACGTC.

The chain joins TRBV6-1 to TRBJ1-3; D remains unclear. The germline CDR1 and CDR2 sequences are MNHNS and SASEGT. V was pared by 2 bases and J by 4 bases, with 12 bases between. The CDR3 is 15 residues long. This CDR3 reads CASSEWRTGGNTIYF. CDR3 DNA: TGTGCCAGCAGTGAATGGCGCACCGGGGGAAACACCATATATTTT.

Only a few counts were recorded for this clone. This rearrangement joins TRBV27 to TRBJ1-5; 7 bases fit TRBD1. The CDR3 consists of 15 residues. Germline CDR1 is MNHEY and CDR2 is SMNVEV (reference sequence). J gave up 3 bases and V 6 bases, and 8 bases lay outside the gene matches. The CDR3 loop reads CASSRGGGHNQPQHF. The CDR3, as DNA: TGTGCCAGCAGCCGGGGAGGGGGCCACAATCAGCCCCAGCATTTT.

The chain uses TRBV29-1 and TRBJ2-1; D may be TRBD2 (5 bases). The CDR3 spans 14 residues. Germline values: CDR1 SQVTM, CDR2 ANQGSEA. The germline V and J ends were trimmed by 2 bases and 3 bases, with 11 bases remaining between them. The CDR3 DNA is TGCAGCGTTGAATTCGAGCGGAACTACAATGAGCAGTTCTTC. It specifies CSVEFERNYNEQFF.

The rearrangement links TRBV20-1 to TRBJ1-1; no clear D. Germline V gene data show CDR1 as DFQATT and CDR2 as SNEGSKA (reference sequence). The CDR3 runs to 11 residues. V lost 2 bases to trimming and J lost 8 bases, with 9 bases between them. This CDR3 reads CSARQVMEAFF. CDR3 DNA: TGCAGTGCTAGACAGGTTATGGAAGCTTTCTTT.

DNA of the CDR3: TGTGCCTGGAGTGTCCTGGACAGGGCAGCCGGGGAGCTGTTTTTT. Amino acids: CAWSVLDRAAGELFF. J is TRBJ2-2 and V is TRBV30, with 8 bases identical to TRBD1. The CDR3 totals 15 residues. CDR1 and CDR2 from the germline V gene are GTSNPN and SVGIG (reference sequence). Trimming took 0 bases from V and 6 from J; bases not matched to a gene: 6.

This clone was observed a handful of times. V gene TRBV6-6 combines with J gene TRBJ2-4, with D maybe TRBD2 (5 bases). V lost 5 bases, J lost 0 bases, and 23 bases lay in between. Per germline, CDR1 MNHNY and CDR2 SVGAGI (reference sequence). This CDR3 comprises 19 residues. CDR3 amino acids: CASSPRLETKAVAKNIQYF. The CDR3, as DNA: TGTGCCAGCAGTCCCCGCCTAGAGACTAAAGCGGTAGCCAAAAACATTCAGTACTTC.

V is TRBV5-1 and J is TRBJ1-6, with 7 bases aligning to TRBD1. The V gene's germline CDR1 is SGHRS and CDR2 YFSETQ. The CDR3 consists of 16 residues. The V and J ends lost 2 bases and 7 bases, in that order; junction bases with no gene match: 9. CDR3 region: CASSLAGSRGNSPLHF. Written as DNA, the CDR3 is TGCGCCAGCAGCTTAGCAGGGAGCAGGGGGAATTCACCCCTCCACTTT.

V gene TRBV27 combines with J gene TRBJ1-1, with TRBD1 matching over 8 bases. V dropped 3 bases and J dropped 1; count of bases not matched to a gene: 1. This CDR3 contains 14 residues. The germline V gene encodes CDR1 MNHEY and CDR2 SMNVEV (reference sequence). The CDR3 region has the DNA TGTGCCAGCAGTTTTCAGGGGGCGAACACTGAAGCTTTCTTT. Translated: CASSFQGANTEAFF.

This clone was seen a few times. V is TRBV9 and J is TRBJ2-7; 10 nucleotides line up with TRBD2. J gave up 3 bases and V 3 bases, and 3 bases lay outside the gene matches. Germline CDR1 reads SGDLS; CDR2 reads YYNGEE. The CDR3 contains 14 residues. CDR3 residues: CASSASGRDYEQYF. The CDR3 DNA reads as TGTGCCAGCAGCGCTAGCGGGAGAGACTACGAGCAGTACTTC.

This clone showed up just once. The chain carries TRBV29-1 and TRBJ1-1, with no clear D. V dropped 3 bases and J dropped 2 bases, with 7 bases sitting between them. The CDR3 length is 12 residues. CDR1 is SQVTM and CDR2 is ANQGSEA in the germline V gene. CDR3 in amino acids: CSVDRSNTEAFF. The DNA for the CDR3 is TGCAGCGTTGACAGGTCTAACACTGAAGCTTTCTTT. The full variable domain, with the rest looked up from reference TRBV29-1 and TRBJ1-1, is SAVISQKPSRDICQRGTSLTIQCQVDSQVTMMFWYRQQPGQSLTLIATANQGSEATYESGFVIDKFPISRPNLTFSTLTVSNMSPEDSSIYLCSVDRSNTEAFFGQGTRLTVV.